These 32 T cell receptor beta chains came from one sample sequenced in a study of blood T cell repertoires in COVID-19. Clones were read by immunoSEQ multiplex PCR, and TCRdb kept only the in-frame ones, dropping some. The table has roughly 250,000 clones, 65% to 80% seen once. Sequencing was carried out using peripheral blood. These receptor sequences come from a middle-aged woman with active or convalescent COVID-19.

This clone was seen only once. V usage is TRBV5-4 and J usage is TRBJ1-2; 7 bases align to TRBD1. The V gene's germline CDR1 is SGHNT and CDR2 YYREEE (reference sequence). The J segment lost 0 bases and the V segment lost 1 base, leaving 0 bases of the junction unmatched. CDR3 size: 14 residues. This chain's CDR3 is CASSLQGANYGYTF. The CDR3 nucleotides read TGTGCCAGCAGCTTGCAGGGGGCTAACTATGGCTACACCTTC.

The V gene is TRBV11-1, the J gene TRBJ1-1; D gene ambiguous. Trimming stripped 1 base from V and 1 base from J, with 7 bases between. Germline V gene sequence: CDR1 SGHAT, CDR2 FQDESV (reference sequence). The CDR3 runs 14 residues. The CDR3 bases are TGTGCCAGCAGCTTAGGCGCTAGGAACACTGAAGCTTTCTTT. Residues: CASSLGARNTEAFF.

The chain is built from TRBV6-5 and TRBJ2-7; the match to TRBD1 covers 9 bases. Germline lookup yields CDR1 MNHEY and CDR2 SVGAGI. The J segment lost 7 bases and the V segment lost 6 bases, leaving 7 bases of the junction unmatched. CDR3 length: 13 residues. The DNA for the CDR3 is TGTGCCAGCAGAAAACAGGGGGCCGGGGAGCAGTACGTC. Its protein product is CASRKQGAGEQYV.

The chain is built from TRBV27 and TRBJ2-4, with TRBD2 matching over 9 bases. The germline gives CDR1 MNHEY, CDR2 SMNVEV (reference sequence). The V and J ends lost 4 bases and 0 bases, in that order; junction bases with no gene match: 7. The CDR3 spans 17 residues. CDR3 in amino acids: CASSSAGGGVAKNIQYF. CDR3 bases: TGTGCCAGCAGTTCCGCGGGCGGGGGGGTAGCCAAAAACATTCAGTACTTC.

This clone has only one observation. Other DNA sequences in the same sample also yield this CDR3. The rearrangement joins TRBV10-3 to TRBJ1-2; D gene ambiguous. Germline V gives CDR1 ENHRY, CDR2 SYGVKD. V shed 0 bases and J shed 4 bases, with 6 bases lying between them. This CDR3 spans 13 amino acids. The CDR3 DNA follows: TGTGCCATCAGTGAGTCAGGACTCTATGGCTACACCTTC. This sequence encodes CAISESGLYGYTF.

The chain is built from TRBV28 and TRBJ2-3; 9 bases match TRBD2. The junction had 9 bases not matched to a gene; V was cut back by 5 bases and J by 3 bases. Germline loops: CDR1 MDHEN, CDR2 SYDVKM. This CDR3 spans 16 amino acids. The CDR3 spells CASSPLLAGRTDTQYF. For the CDR3, the DNA is TGTGCCAGCAGTCCACTTCTAGCGGGGAGGACAGATACGCAGTATTTT.

The genes are TRBV14 and TRBJ1-2; tentatively, D is TRBD1 (5 bases). Germline-derived CDR1 and CDR2 are SGHDN and FVKESK. The CDR3 totals 13 residues. The V gene lost 4 bases and the J gene lost 6 bases, with 12 bases spanning the gap. The CDR3 DNA is TGTGCCAGCAGCCTCAGGGTTTCTGATGGCTACACCTTC. This encodes CASSLRVSDGYTF. Supplemented by reference TRBV14 and TRBJ1-2, the full variable domain reads EAGVTQFPSHSVIEKGQTVTLRCDPISGHDNLYWYRRVMGKEIKFLLHFVKESKQDESGMPNNRFLAERTGGTYSTLKVQPAELEDSGVYFCASSLRVSDGYTFGSGTRLTVV.

This clone showed up many times. The chain carries TRBV4-1 and TRBJ2-4; D gene uncertain. CDR3 size: 17 residues. Trimming pared 1 base from V and 2 bases from J, leaving 15 bases between. The germline V gene encodes CDR1 MGHRA and CDR2 YSYEKL. The DNA of the CDR3 is TGCGCCAGCAGCCAAGCCCCCCGCAGGTTAACCAAAAACATTCAGTACTTC. This sequence encodes CASSQAPRRLTKNIQYF.

This clone came up many times. The J gene is TRBJ1-5, the V gene TRBV30; D may be TRBD1 (5 bases). This CDR3 is built from 14 residues. Germline V gene data show CDR1 as GTSNPN and CDR2 as SVGIG (reference sequence). The V end lost 1 base, the J end lost 9 bases, and 16 bases lay between the germline ends. CDR3 nucleotides: TGTGCCTGGAGTGAGGCAGGGCCCTGGCGGCCCCAGCATTTT. Protein product: CAWSEAGPWRPQHF.

This chain links TRBV6-6 with TRBJ1-1; possible D gene TRBD1, 6 bases. CDR3 length equals 14 residues. Trimming removed 2 bases at V and 5 bases at J, with 12 bases between. CDR1 is MNHNY and CDR2 is SVGAGI in the germline V gene (reference sequence). In DNA, the CDR3 is TGTGCCAGCAGTTACGCGGGGGCAGGGACTGAAGCTTTCTTT. Translated: CASSYAGAGTEAFF.

The chain links TRBV2 to TRBJ1-5; D possibly corresponds to TRBD1 (5 bases). The CDR3 loop spans 15 amino acids. Looked up from germline, CDR1 is SNHLY and CDR2 is FYNNEI. V was shortened by 4 bases and J by 1 base, with 11 bases between the two germline ends. The CDR3 spells CASSVAGLSNQPQHF. CDR3 nucleotides: TGTGCCAGCAGTGTCGCGGGGCTGAGCAATCAGCCCCAGCATTTT. The whole variable domain, remainder taken from reference TRBV2 and TRBJ1-5, is EPEVTQTPSHQVTQMGQEVILRCVPISNHLYFYWYRQILGQKVEFLVSFYNNEISEKSEIFDDQFSVERPDGSNFTLKIRSTKLEDSAMYFCASSVAGLSNQPQHFGDGTRLSIL.

The chain uses TRBV9 and TRBJ1-4; D perhaps matches TRBD1 (6 bases). CDR3 length: 15 amino acids. Germline CDR1 SGDLS, CDR2 YYNGEE. Between the trimmed V and J ends, which lost 4 bases and 7 bases, there was a span of 17 bases. The DNA of the CDR3 is TGTGCCAGCAGCCCCCCGGGCAGGGGAGCTGAAAAACTGTTTTTT. Residues: CASSPPGRGAEKLFF.

V and J are TRBV28 and TRBJ1-2; the D is unclear. Germline CDR1 is MDHEN and CDR2 is SYDVKM. The ends were cut back, 7 bases at V and 4 bases at J, with 13 bases in the middle. The CDR3 extends over 13 amino acids. Here the CDR3 DNA reads TGTGCCAGCACGGAAACAGCATTCTATGGCTACACCTTC. Its translation is CASTETAFYGYTF.

This clone was counted many times. The gene calls are TRBV13 and TRBJ2-2; 12 nucleotides align to TRBD1. The germline CDR1 and CDR2 sequences are PRHDT and FYEKMQ (reference sequence). The CDR3 is made up of 17 amino acids. V lost 5 bases to trimming and J lost 4 bases; unmatched junction nucleotides: 8. Here the CDR3 DNA reads TGTGCCAGCAGCCACCGGGACAGGGGGCTTGTCACCGGGGAGCTGTTTTTT. Translation gives CASSHRDRGLVTGELFF. Full variable domain (rest looked up from reference TRBV13 and TRBJ2-2): AAGVIQSPRHLIKEKRETATLKCYPIPRHDTVYWYQQGPGQDPQFLISFYEKMQSDKGSIPDRFSAQQFSDYHSELNMSSLELGDSALYFCASSHRDRGLVTGELFFGEGSRLTVL.

The chain uses TRBV9 and TRBJ1-5; D is possibly TRBD1 (5 bases). The germline V gene encodes CDR1 SGDLS and CDR2 YYNGEE. With 3 bases removed from V and 1 base from J, the gap between germline ends came to 11 bases. This CDR3 region has 15 residues. Here the CDR3 reads CASSAMGQSNQPQHF. CDR3 in DNA: TGTGCCAGCAGCGCCATGGGGCAGAGCAATCAGCCCCAGCATTTT.

The chain links TRBV6-6 to TRBJ2-7; 7 bases are a match to TRBD2. The CDR3 sequence is 12 residues long. The germline V gene has CDR1 MNHNY and CDR2 SVGAGI (reference sequence). V lost 6 bases to trimming and J lost 5 bases; unmatched junction nucleotides: 4. In DNA form, the CDR3 reads TGTGCCAGCAGGGGGGGGAGTAACGAGCAGTACTTC. This gives the protein CASRGGSNEQYF.

This chain connects TRBV5-1 to TRBJ1-4; D remains unclear. This CDR3 region has 15 residues. Looked up from germline, CDR1 is SGHRS and CDR2 is YFSETQ. V was cut by 4 bases and J by 0 bases, with 10 bases left in between. CDR3 loop: CASSARQSTNEKLFF. The CDR3, as DNA: TGCGCCAGCAGCGCACGCCAGTCAACTAATGAAAAACTGTTTTTT.

Written as DNA, the CDR3 is TGTGCCAGCGGTTTCCAGGGGTATGGCTACACCTTC. Translating it yields CASGFQGYGYTF. The chain is built from TRBV2 and TRBJ1-2, with a tentative D call TRBD1 (6 bases). Between the trimmed V and J ends, which lost 8 bases and 5 bases, there was a span of 12 bases. In germline, CDR1 is SNHLY, CDR2 FYNNEI. The CDR3 length is 12 residues.

The chain joins TRBV11-3 to TRBJ2-3, with D perhaps matching TRBD1 (5 bases). The germline gives CDR1 SGHNT, CDR2 YENEEA. V dropped 0 bases and J dropped 1 base, with 11 bases sitting between them. The CDR3 is 16 amino acids. CDR3 sequence (DNA): TGTGCCAGCAGCTTAGATCAGGGTTGGGGCACAGATACGCAGTATTTT. It yields the protein CASSLDQGWGTDTQYF.

The rearrangement joins TRBV9 to TRBJ2-1; TRBD2 matches at 8 bases. The V and J ends lost 3 bases and 9 bases, in that order; junction bases with no gene match: 8. CDR1 is SGDLS, CDR2 YYNGEE, per germline. This CDR3 spans 14 amino acids. The CDR3 bases are TGTGCCAGCAGCGCACCGGGACTAGGGACTGAGCAGTTCTTC. Its protein product is CASSAPGLGTEQFF.

This clone was found a few times. This chain joins TRBV5-1 and TRBJ2-3; 8 bases match TRBD2. This CDR3 is 15 amino acids long. Germline CDR1 is SGHRS and CDR2 is YFSETQ. The junction had 2 bases not matched to a gene; V was cut back by 0 bases and J by 2 bases. In nucleotides, the CDR3 is TGCGCCAGCAGCTTGGCTAGCGGGTACACAGATACGCAGTATTTT. This sequence encodes CASSLASGYTDTQYF. Complete variable domain (other parts from reference TRBV5-1 and TRBJ2-3): KAGVTQTPRYLIKTRGQQVTLSCSPISGHRSVSWYQQTPGQGLQFLFEYFSETQRNKGNFPGRFSGRQFSNSRSEMNVSTLELGDSALYLCASSLASGYTDTQYFGPGTRLTVL.

In nucleotides, the CDR3 is TGTGCCAGCAGCCAAGAAGGGACACCCCACTACGAGCAGTACTTC. This gives the protein CASSQEGTPHYEQYF. The chain combines TRBV4-2 with TRBJ2-7; TRBD1 might be the D (6 bases). CDR1 LGHNA and CDR2 YNFKEQ come from the germline V gene. The CDR3 consists of 15 residues. The V gene lost 0 bases and the J gene lost 3 bases, with 12 bases spanning the gap.

This chain uses TRBV19 with TRBJ2-7; 7 nucleotides match TRBD1. In germline, CDR1 is LNHDA, CDR2 SQIVND (reference sequence). This CDR3 contains 16 residues. V shed 4 bases, J shed 0 bases, and the junction held 9 bases outside the gene matches. CDR3 sequence: CASSTLPGQSSYEQYF. The DNA of the CDR3 is TGTGCCAGTAGTACCCTACCGGGACAGAGCTCCTACGAGCAGTACTTC.

A few counts support this clone. This sequence joins TRBV4-1 and TRBJ1-6; D gene uncertain. This CDR3 is 15 amino acids long. V was cut by 0 bases and J by 7 bases, with 10 bases left in between. CDR1 and CDR2 (germline): MGHRA, YSYEKL. The chain's CDR3 is CASSQERTGNSPLHF. The DNA of the CDR3 is TGCGCCAGCAGCCAAGAAAGGACGGGGAATTCACCCCTCCACTTT.

Only one count was recorded for this clone. This chain joins TRBV30 and TRBJ1-4; D gene unclear. The CDR3 is made up of 14 amino acids. From germline, CDR1 is GTSNPN and CDR2 SVGIG (reference sequence). Trimming pared 2 bases from V and 8 bases from J, leaving 15 bases between. In DNA, the CDR3 is TGTGCCTGGAGTCCCGGCGGAGTCGGGGAAAAACTGTTTTTT. This sequence encodes CAWSPGGVGEKLFF.

This clone turned up a few times. The genes are TRBV5-1 and TRBJ1-6, with 8 bases matching TRBD1. The germline V gene encodes CDR1 SGHRS and CDR2 YFSETQ. The CDR3 extends over 16 amino acids. J was trimmed by 9 bases and V by 0 bases; bases with no gene match: 8. As DNA, the CDR3 is TGCGCCAGCAGCTTGGCCTGGACAGGGTTATTTTCACCCCTCCACTTT. Protein sequence: CASSLAWTGLFSPLHF.

The genes are TRBV27 and TRBJ2-7; 12 bases fit TRBD2. V lost 1 base and J lost 7; bases outside the gene matches: 14. Germline CDR1 is MNHEY and CDR2 is SMNVEV (reference sequence). The CDR3 extends over 18 amino acids. In nucleotides, the CDR3 is TGTGCCAGCAGTTTATATACTAGCGGGGGGTCCCCAGTGGGGGAGCAGTACTTC. It specifies CASSLYTSGGSPVGEQYF.

The V and J genes are TRBV6-4 and TRBJ2-7; a weak D match, TRBD2 (5 bases). Trimming took 7 bases from V and 2 from J, leaving 21 bases between them. Germline V lookup: CDR1 MRHNA, CDR2 SNTAGT. This CDR3 has 16 amino acids. In nucleotides, the CDR3 is TGTGCCAGCACCTTAAAATGGGTGCGGAGGCCCTACGAGCAGTACGTC. As protein: CASTLKWVRRPYEQYV.

The rearrangement joins TRBV7-2 to TRBJ2-3; the D is unclear. CDR3 size: 15 residues. The V end lost 1 base, the J end lost 2 bases, and 10 bases lay between the germline ends. CDR1 and CDR2 (germline): SGHTA, FQGNSA. CDR3 in amino acids: CASSLEYDFTDTQYF. The DNA for the CDR3 is TGTGCCAGCAGCTTAGAATACGACTTCACAGATACGCAGTATTTT.

The chain's CDR3 is CASSVGPGEGGELFF. In DNA, the CDR3 is TGTGCCAGCAGCGTAGGTCCAGGGGAGGGCGGGGAGCTGTTTTTT. The gene calls are TRBV9 and TRBJ2-2, with D possibly TRBD2 on 7 matching bases. CDR3 length: 15 residues. The germline V and J ends were trimmed by 0 bases and 7 bases, with 13 bases remaining between them. Germline assignment: CDR1 SGDLS and CDR2 YYNGEE.

Turning to this clone: One junction end does not reproduce the germline sequence, and a read error may be involved. The rearrangement joins TRBV6-1 to TRBJ2-2, with 11 nucleotides matching TRBD2. There are 17 residues in the CDR3. The germline V gene has CDR1 MNHNS and CDR2 SASEGT. The CDR3 loop is CASSQALGLAETGELFF. DNA of the CDR3: TGTGCCAGCAGTCAAGCACTGGGACTAGCGGAAACCGGGGAGCTGTTTTTT.

J is TRBJ2-2 and V is TRBV3-1 (or the pseudogene TRBV3-2); 10 bases map to TRBD1. Trimming cost V 5 bases and J 5 bases; bases outside gene matches: 11. The CDR3 totals 17 residues. Germline V gives CDR1 LGHDT, CDR2 YNNKEL (reference sequence). The CDR3 loop reads CASSSTGGGIWTGELFF. The CDR3 coding sequence is TGTGCCAGCAGCTCGACAGGGGGCGGAATATGGACCGGGGAGCTGTTTTTT.